This T cell receptor (beta chain) was identified in a study of blood T cells in healthy people across ages. Across the study: Template switching picked up about one barcoded beta molecule for each two T cells.

With 7 bases removed from V and 4 bases from J, the gap between germline ends came to 19 bases. CDR1 is SNHLY and CDR2 is FYNNEI in the germline V gene. CDR3 length equals 15 residues. Peripheral blood samples of 9 to 10 milliliters were drawn from each donor. The use of a sample-barcoded 5' primer and a J-beta primer mix characterized a second PCR of roughly 6 to 11 cycles. TCRdb re-derived calls from the 5' RACE reads in MiXCR, one entry per CDR3 protein. The data contain approximately 290,000 distinct CDR3 sequences, around 30% of them singletons. The study, taken as a whole, reports: Naive T cell percentage by flow cytometry tracked strongly with beta diversity. Bulk PBMC profiling left naive and antigen-experienced comparisons inconclusive.

Of note for this clonotype: The antigen is unknown.

Sequenced: blood. The chain uses TRBV2 and TRBJ2-5; D might be TRBD2 (6 bases). This clonotype was sampled from a woman in her 70s in good health. The CDR3 spells CASKVEALRGETQYF. The CDR3, as DNA: TGTGCCAGCAAGGTGGAGGCCCTGCGGGGAGAGACCCAGTACTTC.